What follows are 22 T cell receptor beta chains derived from one specimen sequenced in a study of shared T cell receptors in the human thymus. TCRdb keeps only in-frame clones here, not all; method: immunoSEQ multiplex PCR. The sample has more than 550,000 clones, roughly 85% seen once. These data also featured in a second study, about human thymus T cells.

The material sequenced was thymocytes. Receptors were obtained from a girl in the first two years of life with a congenital heart defect.

This clone was picked up a small number of times. The rearrangement uses TRBV5-5 and TRBJ2-2; D might be TRBD2 (5 bases). Trimming removed 0 bases at V and 2 bases at J, with 8 bases between. Germline V lookup: CDR1 SGHKS, CDR2 YYEKEE (reference sequence). The CDR3 totals 15 residues. The CDR3 region is CASSLERENTGELFF. The CDR3 region has the DNA TGTGCCAGCAGCTTGGAACGGGAAAACACCGGGGAGCTGTTTTTT. Full variable domain (remainder filled in from reference TRBV5-5 and TRBJ2-2): DAGVTQSPTHLIKTRGQQVTLRCSPISGHKSVSWYQQVLGQGPQFIFQYYEKEERGRGNFPDRFSARQFPNYSSELNVNALLLGDSALYLCASSLERENTGELFFGEGSRLTVL.

The table lists this clone with a few counts. The chain links TRBV7-6 to TRBJ1-4, with a weak D call TRBD1 (5 bases). Germline V gene sequence: CDR1 SGHVS, CDR2 FNYEAQ. This CDR3 has 15 amino acids. Trimming cost V 1 base and J 10 bases, with 16 bases left between them. The CDR3, as DNA: TGTGCCAGCAGCTTAGGCGTGGGGCAAGGCGGAAAACTGTTTTTT. This encodes CASSLGVGQGGKLFF.

The V gene is TRBV5-8, the J gene TRBJ1-6; D not resolved. Germline V CDR1 and CDR2: SGHTS, YDEGEE. The CDR3 is made up of 13 amino acids. Trimming took off 0 bases at V and 9 bases at J, with 7 bases between the two ends. The CDR3: CASSLGGSSPLHF. The CDR3 coding sequence is TGTGCCAGCAGCTTGGGAGGAAGTTCACCCCTCCACTTT.

The CDR3 region has the DNA TGTGCCAGTCGGGAGGGACGGCCAGGAGCGACGCAGTATTTT. Protein product: CASREGRPGATQYF. The V gene is TRBV19, the J gene TRBJ2-3; 8 bases align to TRBD2. The junction had 13 bases not matched to a gene; V was cut back by 8 bases and J by 9 bases. This CDR3 has 14 amino acids. Per germline, CDR1 LNHDA and CDR2 SQIVND (reference sequence).

The chain uses TRBV5-4 and TRBJ2-7, with TRBD1 as a possible D gene (6 bases). Germline-derived CDR1 and CDR2 are SGHNT and YYREEE (reference sequence). This CDR3 contains 15 residues. V was pared by 0 bases and J by 2 bases, with 12 bases between. This CDR3 is CASSLADRRTYEQYF. CDR3 nucleotide sequence: TGTGCCAGCAGCTTGGCCGACAGGCGTACCTACGAGCAGTACTTC.

The rearrangement uses TRBV10-2 and TRBJ2-2; TRBD1 agrees at 10 bases. Trimming at V came to 5 bases and at J to 5 bases, leaving 5 bases not matched to a gene. The CDR3 loop spans 15 amino acids. Germline V gene data show CDR1 as WSHSY and CDR2 as SAAADI. Here the CDR3 DNA reads TGCGCCAGCAGTCGACAGGGGGCGAGTACCGGGGAGCTGTTTTTT. Encoded protein: CASSRQGASTGELFF.

The chain links TRBV4-1 to TRBJ1-1; D call uncertain. CDR1 is MGHRA, CDR2 YSYEKL, per germline. The CDR3 contains 13 residues. Between the trimmed V and J ends, which lost 2 bases and 4 bases, there was a span of 8 bases. The CDR3 DNA reads TGCGCCAGCAGCCAACGGCGGGGCACTGAAGCTTTCTTT. It translates to CASSQRRGTEAFF.

The V and J genes are TRBV7-6 and TRBJ2-1; possible D gene TRBD2, 5 bases. There are 15 residues in the CDR3. Trimming pared 6 bases from V and 0 bases from J, leaving 12 bases between. CDR1 is SGHVS, CDR2 FNYEAQ, per germline. The CDR3 DNA reads TGTGCCAGCAGGTTCGGGGAGAGCTCCTACAATGAGCAGTTCTTC. As protein: CASRFGESSYNEQFF.

As concerns this clone: A junction boundary mismatches the germline segment, possibly from a read error. The chain has TRBV20-1 and TRBJ1-1; no firm D call. The CDR3 has 9 residues. Germline V CDR1 and CDR2: DFQATT, SNEGSKA (reference sequence). For the CDR3, the DNA is TGCAGTGCTTCCCCCCGCCAGTCCTTT. This encodes CSASPRQSF.

V usage is TRBV5-1 and J usage is TRBJ2-2; TRBD2 matches at 12 bases. V trimming: 2 bases; J trimming: 1 base; junction bases outside the gene matches: 3. CDR1 is SGHRS and CDR2 is YFSETQ in the germline V gene. The CDR3 runs to 17 residues. CDR3 protein: CASSLLAGGKNTGELFF. CDR3 DNA sequence: TGCGCCAGCAGCTTACTAGCGGGGGGTAAGAACACCGGGGAGCTGTTTTTT.

The chain couples TRBV5-4 to TRBJ2-6; D unclear. The CDR3 runs to 18 residues. Trimming stripped 1 base from V and 0 bases from J, with 14 bases between. Germline lookup yields CDR1 SGHNT and CDR2 YYREEE (reference sequence). The CDR3 DNA reads TGTGCCAGCAGCTTGATACCGATCAATAGCTCTGGGGCCAACGTCCTGACTTTC. This translates into CASSLIPINSSGANVLTF. The complete variable domain, with remaining parts taken from reference TRBV5-4 and TRBJ2-6, reads ETGVTQSPTHLIKTRGQQVTLRCSSQSGHNTVSWYQQALGQGPQFIFQYYREEENGRGNFPPRFSGLQFPNYSSELNVNALELDDSALYLCASSLIPINSSGANVLTFGAGSRLTVL.

V is TRBV27 and J is TRBJ1-5, with no clear D. Per the germline V gene, CDR1 is MNHEY and CDR2 is SMNVEV (reference sequence). Trimming took off 4 bases at V and 5 bases at J, with 9 bases between the two ends. CDR3 length equals 13 residues. DNA for the CDR3: TGTGCCAGCAGTTATTCGCAGGATCAGCCCCAGCATTTT. Protein: CASSYSQDQPQHF.

V is TRBV4-1 and J is TRBJ1-2; possibly TRBD1 for D (6 bases). The V gene's germline CDR1 is MGHRA and CDR2 YSYEKL. The V and J ends lost 1 base and 6 bases respectively, with 9 bases between them. This CDR3 comprises 13 residues. CDR3 sequence (DNA): TGCGCCAGCAGCCAAGCCGGGACACATGGCTACACCTTC. Protein: CASSQAGTHGYTF.

V and J are TRBV5-1 and TRBJ2-1; 12 bases fit TRBD2. CDR1 is SGHRS, CDR2 YFSETQ, per germline. The ends lost 4 bases at V and 4 bases at J; junction bases unmatched: 3. This CDR3 is built from 15 residues. This CDR3 is CASSAGLAGYNEQFF. As DNA, the CDR3 is TGCGCCAGCAGCGCAGGACTAGCGGGGTACAATGAGCAGTTCTTC.

The genes are TRBV5-8 and TRBJ1-2, with 7 bases lining up with TRBD1. J was trimmed by 8 bases and V by 10 bases; bases with no gene match: 2. This CDR3 contains 9 residues. The V gene's germline CDR1 is SGHTS and CDR2 YDEGEE. The CDR3 nucleotides are TGTGCCGCCAGGGGGGGCTACACCTTC. As protein: CAARGGYTF. The variable domain in full, completed from reference TRBV5-8 and TRBJ1-2, reads EAGVTQSPTHLIKTRGQQATLRCSPISGHTSVYWYQQALGLGLQFLLWYDEGEERNRGNFPPRFSGRQFPNYSSELNVNALELEDSALYLCAARGGYTFGSGTRLTVV.

V is TRBV7-9 and J is TRBJ1-1; 9 bases match TRBD1. Unmatched junction bases numbered 8, after V lost 6 bases and J lost 3 bases. This CDR3 contains 15 residues. Germline V gene sequence: CDR1 SEHNR, CDR2 FQNEAQ (reference sequence). As DNA, the CDR3 is TGTGCCAGCAGTCTACAGGGGGCTCGGGACACTGAAGCTTTCTTT. This codes for CASSLQGARDTEAFF.

This clone has a single count. The chain combines TRBV9 with TRBJ2-5; 12 positions agree with TRBD2. This CDR3 comprises 16 residues. With 3 bases clipped from V and 4 bases from J, the junction kept 7 bases outside the gene matches. Germline V CDR1 and CDR2: SGDLS, YYNGEE. In nucleotides, the CDR3 is TGTGCCAGCAGCGCTGGACTAGCGGGGAATTCAGAGACCCAGTACTTC. Translating gives CASSAGLAGNSETQYF.

V usage is TRBV30 and J usage is TRBJ2-5; 8 nucleotides agree with TRBD2. CDR1 GTSNPN and CDR2 SVGIG come from the germline V gene (reference sequence). There are 13 residues in the CDR3. The V gene end was trimmed by 2 bases and the J gene end by 5 bases; junction bases not matched to a gene: 4. CDR3 amino acids: CAWSRREDETQYF. CDR3 nucleotides: TGTGCCTGGAGTCGGCGGGAGGATGAGACCCAGTACTTC.

This chain links TRBV6-1 with TRBJ2-3; 8 bases match TRBD1. Trimming took 6 bases from V and 4 from J; bases not matched to a gene: 3. CDR1 and CDR2 from the germline V gene are MNHNS and SASEGT. This CDR3 is 13 amino acids long. The CDR3 here is CASSMTGADTQYF. CDR3 coding DNA: TGTGCCAGCAGCATGACAGGGGCAGATACGCAGTATTTT.

This chain joins TRBV7-9 and TRBJ1-2; no definite D call. Germline assignment: CDR1 SEHNR and CDR2 FQNEAQ (reference sequence). The V and J ends lost 6 bases and 8 bases respectively, with 13 bases between them. The CDR3 contains 12 residues. CDR3 sequence: CASRRTKGGYTF. Written as DNA, the CDR3 is TGTGCCAGCAGGCGGACTAAAGGGGGCTACACCTTC.

CDR3 bases: TGTGCCAGCTTGGGGCCCTCTAACTATGGCTACACCTTC. Its translation is CASLGPSNYGYTF. The chain carries TRBV2 and TRBJ1-2, with D tentatively TRBD1 (5 bases). Between the trimmed V and J ends, which lost 8 bases and 0 bases, there was a span of 10 bases. This CDR3 region has 13 residues. Germline CDR1 SNHLY, CDR2 FYNNEI. Together with reference TRBV2 and TRBJ1-2, the CDR3 gives the full variable domain: EPEVTQTPSHQVTQMGQEVILRCVPISNHLYFYWYRQILGQKVEFLVSFYNNEISEKSEIFDDQFSVERPDGSNFTLKIRSTKLEDSAMYFCASLGPSNYGYTFGSGTRLTVV.

This clone was seen once. The chain is built from TRBV14 and TRBJ1-1; D might be TRBD1 (6 bases). The V gene lost 0 bases and the J gene lost 11 bases, with 19 bases spanning the gap. CDR3 length: 15 residues. In germline, CDR1 is SGHDN, CDR2 FVKESK. The CDR3: CASSQDWGTSSRAFF. Written as DNA, the CDR3 is TGTGCCAGCAGCCAAGATTGGGGGACATCCAGTAGGGCTTTCTTT.